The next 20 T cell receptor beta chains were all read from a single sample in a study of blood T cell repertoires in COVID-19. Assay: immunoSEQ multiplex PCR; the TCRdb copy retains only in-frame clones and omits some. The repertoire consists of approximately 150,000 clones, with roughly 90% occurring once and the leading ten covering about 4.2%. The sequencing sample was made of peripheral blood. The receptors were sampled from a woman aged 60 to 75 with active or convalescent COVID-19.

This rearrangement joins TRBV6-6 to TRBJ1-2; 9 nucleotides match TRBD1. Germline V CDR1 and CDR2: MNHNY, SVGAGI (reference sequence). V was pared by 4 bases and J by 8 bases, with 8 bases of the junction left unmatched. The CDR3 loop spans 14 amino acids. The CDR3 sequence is CASSSGGQGGGYTF. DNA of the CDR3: TGTGCCAGCAGTTCGGGGGGACAGGGTGGCGGCTACACCTTC.

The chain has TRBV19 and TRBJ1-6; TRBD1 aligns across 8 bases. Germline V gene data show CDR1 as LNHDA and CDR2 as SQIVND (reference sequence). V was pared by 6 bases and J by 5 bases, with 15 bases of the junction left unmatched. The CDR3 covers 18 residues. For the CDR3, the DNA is TGTGCCAGTAGCTACGCGGTCTTGGACAGGGTTAATAATTCACCCCTCCACTTT. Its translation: CASSYAVLDRVNNSPLHF. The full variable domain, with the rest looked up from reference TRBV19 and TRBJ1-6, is DGGITQSPKYLFRKEGQNVTLSCEQNLNHDAMYWYRQDPGQGLRLIYYSQIVNDFQKGDIAEGYSVSREKKESFPLTVTSAQKNPTAFYLCASSYAVLDRVNNSPLHFGNGTRLTVT.

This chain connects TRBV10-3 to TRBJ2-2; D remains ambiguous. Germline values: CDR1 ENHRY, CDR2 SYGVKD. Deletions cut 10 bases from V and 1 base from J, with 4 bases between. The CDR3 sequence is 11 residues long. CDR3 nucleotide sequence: TGTGCCACCTTGAACACCGGGGAGCTGTTTTTT. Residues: CATLNTGELFF.

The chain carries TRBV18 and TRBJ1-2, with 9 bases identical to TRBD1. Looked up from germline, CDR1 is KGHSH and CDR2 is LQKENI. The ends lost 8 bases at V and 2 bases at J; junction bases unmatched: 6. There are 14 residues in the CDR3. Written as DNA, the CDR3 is TGTGCCAGCGATGCGGGACAGGGAAACTATGGCTACACCTTC. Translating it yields CASDAGQGNYGYTF.

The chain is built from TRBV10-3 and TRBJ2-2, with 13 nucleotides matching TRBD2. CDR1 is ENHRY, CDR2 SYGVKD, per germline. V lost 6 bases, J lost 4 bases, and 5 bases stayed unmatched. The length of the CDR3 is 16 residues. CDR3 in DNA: TGTGCCATCAGGCCACTAGCGGGGGGGCCCACCGGGGAGCTGTTTTTT. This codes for CAIRPLAGGPTGELFF.

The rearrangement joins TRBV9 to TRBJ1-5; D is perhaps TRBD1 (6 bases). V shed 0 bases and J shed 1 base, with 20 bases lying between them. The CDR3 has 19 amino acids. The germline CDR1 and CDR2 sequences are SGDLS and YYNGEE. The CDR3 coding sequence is TGTGCCAGCAGCGTAGGTGCGGGGGGGGCAGGCGGGAGCAATCAGCCCCAGCATTTT. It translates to CASSVGAGGAGGSNQPQHF.

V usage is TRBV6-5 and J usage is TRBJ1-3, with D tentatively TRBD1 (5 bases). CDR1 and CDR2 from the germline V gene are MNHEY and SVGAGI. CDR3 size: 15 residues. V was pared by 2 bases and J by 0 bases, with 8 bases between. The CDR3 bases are TGTGCCAGCAGTTACGACAGAAGCTCTGGAAACACCATATATTTT. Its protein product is CASSYDRSSGNTIYF.

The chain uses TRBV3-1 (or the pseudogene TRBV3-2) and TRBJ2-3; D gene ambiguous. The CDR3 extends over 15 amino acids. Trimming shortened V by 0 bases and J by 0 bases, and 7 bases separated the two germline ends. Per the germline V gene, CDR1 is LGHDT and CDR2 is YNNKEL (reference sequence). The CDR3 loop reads CASSQDQDSTDTQYF. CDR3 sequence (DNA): TGTGCCAGCAGCCAAGATCAGGATAGCACAGATACGCAGTATTTT.

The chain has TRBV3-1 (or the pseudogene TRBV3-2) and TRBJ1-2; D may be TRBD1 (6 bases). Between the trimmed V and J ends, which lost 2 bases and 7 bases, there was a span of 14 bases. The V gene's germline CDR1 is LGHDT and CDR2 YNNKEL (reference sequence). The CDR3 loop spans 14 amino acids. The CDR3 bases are TGTGCCAGCAGCCAAAACCAGGGGACGGGTGGCTACACCTTC. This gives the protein CASSQNQGTGGYTF.

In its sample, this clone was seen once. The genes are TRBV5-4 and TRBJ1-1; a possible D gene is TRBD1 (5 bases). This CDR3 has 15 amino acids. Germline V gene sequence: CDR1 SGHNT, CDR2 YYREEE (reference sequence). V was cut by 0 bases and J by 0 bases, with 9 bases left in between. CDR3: CASSLGGRVNTEAFF. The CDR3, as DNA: TGTGCCAGCAGCTTGGGCGGCAGGGTGAACACTGAAGCTTTCTTT.

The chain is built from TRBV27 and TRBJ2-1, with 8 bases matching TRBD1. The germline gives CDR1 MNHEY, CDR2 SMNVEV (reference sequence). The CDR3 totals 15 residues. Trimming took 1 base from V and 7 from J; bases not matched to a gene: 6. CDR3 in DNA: TGTGCCAGCAGTTTATTGGACAGGGCGCAAAATGAGCAGTTCTTC. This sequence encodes CASSLLDRAQNEQFF.

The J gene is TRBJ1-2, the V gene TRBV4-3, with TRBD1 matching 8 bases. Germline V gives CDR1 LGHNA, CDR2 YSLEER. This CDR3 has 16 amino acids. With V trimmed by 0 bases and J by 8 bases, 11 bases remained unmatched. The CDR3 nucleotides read TGCGCCAGCAGCCAAGACAGGACAGGGTCTCGTCGGGGCTACACCTTC. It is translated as CASSQDRTGSRRGYTF.

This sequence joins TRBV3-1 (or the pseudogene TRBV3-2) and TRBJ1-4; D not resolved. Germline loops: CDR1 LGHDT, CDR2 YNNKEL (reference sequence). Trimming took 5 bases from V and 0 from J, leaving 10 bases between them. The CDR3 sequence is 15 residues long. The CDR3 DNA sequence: TGTGCCAGCAGCACGGAGAGGGCAACTAATGAAAAACTGTTTTTT. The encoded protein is CASSTERATNEKLFF.

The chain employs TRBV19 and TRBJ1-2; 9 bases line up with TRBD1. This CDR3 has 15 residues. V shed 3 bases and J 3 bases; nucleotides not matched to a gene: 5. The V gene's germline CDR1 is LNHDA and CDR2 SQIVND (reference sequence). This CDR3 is CASSISGTGHYGYTF. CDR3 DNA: TGTGCCAGTAGTATCTCCGGGACAGGGCACTATGGCTACACCTTC. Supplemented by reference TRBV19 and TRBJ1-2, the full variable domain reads DGGITQSPKYLFRKEGQNVTLSCEQNLNHDAMYWYRQDPGQGLRLIYYSQIVNDFQKGDIAEGYSVSREKKESFPLTVTSAQKNPTAFYLCASSISGTGHYGYTFGSGTRLTVV.

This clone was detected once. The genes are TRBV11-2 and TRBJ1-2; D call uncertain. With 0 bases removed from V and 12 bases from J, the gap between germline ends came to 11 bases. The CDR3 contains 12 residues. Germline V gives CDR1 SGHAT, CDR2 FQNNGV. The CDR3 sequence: CASSLDFSVHTF. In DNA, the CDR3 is TGTGCCAGCAGCTTAGATTTCAGTGTCCACACCTTC.

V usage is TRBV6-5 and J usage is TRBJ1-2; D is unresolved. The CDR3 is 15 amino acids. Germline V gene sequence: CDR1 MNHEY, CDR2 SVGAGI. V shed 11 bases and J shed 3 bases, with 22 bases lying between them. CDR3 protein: CAGENMVPGDYGYTF. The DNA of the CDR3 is TGTGCCGGGGAAAATATGGTCCCCGGGGACTATGGCTACACCTTC.

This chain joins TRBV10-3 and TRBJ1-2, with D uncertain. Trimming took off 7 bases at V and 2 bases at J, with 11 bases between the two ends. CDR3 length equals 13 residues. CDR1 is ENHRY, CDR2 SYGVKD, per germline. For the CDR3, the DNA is TGTGCCATCAATTCGGGAGCCAACTATGGCTACACCTTC. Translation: CAINSGANYGYTF.

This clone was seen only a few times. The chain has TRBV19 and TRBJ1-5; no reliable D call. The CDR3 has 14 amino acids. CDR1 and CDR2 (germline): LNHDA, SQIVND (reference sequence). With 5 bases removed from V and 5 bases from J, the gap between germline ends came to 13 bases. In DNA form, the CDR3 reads TGTGCCAGTAGTTCCCTGGTCGGAGATCAGCCCCAGCATTTT. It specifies CASSSLVGDQPQHF.

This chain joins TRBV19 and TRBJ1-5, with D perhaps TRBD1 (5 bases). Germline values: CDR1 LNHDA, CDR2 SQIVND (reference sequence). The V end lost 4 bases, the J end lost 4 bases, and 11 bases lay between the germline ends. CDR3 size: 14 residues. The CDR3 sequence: CASSRGGGNQPQHF. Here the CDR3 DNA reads TGTGCCAGTAGTAGGGGGGGAGGAAATCAGCCCCAGCATTTT.

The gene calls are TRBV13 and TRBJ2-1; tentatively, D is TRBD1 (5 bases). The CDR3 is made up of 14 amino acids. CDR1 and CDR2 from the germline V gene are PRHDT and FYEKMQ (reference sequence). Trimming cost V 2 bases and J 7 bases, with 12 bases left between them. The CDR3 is CASSLQGIRNEQFF. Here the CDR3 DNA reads TGTGCCAGCAGCTTACAGGGTATCCGGAATGAGCAGTTCTTC.